This TCR beta chain was observed in a study of regulatory T cells in long-lasting Graves disease. Per germline, CDR1 MDHEN and CDR2 SYDVKM. The CDR3 extends over 16 amino acids. The ends lost 0 bases at V and 5 bases at J; junction bases unmatched: 4. This clonotype was observed at least ten times. Time point indicated: newly diagnosed GD, antithyroid drugs for less than 3 months. Construction of the TCR library relied on RNA isolated from PBMCs. The TCR beta library used iRepertoire HTBI primers with Arm-PCR amplification of CDR3. One entry per CDR3 protein, called by TCRdb with MiXCR from the multiplex PCR reads. The sample holds 250,000 to 300,000 distinct CDR3 sequences; approximately 18% are singletons and the top ten take less than 15%. The same data also contributed to another study, on T cells in Graves' hyperthyroidism and ophthalmopathy. That study reports: The model made its ophthalmopathy prediction, and onset followed a median around six months later.

The sequencing used peripheral blood mononuclear cells (PBMCs), collected at new diagnosis, from a patient treated with antithyroid drugs. The rearrangement links TRBV28 to TRBJ2-3; 11 nucleotides match TRBD1. The source is a woman in her thirties with Graves disease. The CDR3: CASSLWDRGHLDTQYF. The CDR3 nucleotides are TGTGCCAGCAGTTTATGGGACAGGGGGCATTTAGATACGCAGTATTTT.